This T cell receptor beta chain was recorded in a study of blood T cell repertoires in COVID-19. Across the whole study: COVID-19 samples from acute and convalescent phases originated in the United States, Italy and Spain. T cells, B-cell-depleted T cells, or PBMCs supplied cDNA or gDNA.

Study processing details: It was from reference gene primer amplification that nucleated cell counts were estimated. Profiling relied on immunoSEQ multiplex PCR, and the TCRdb table lists in-frame clones only, not all of them. The D gene and trimming were derived from the DNA, and the V and J assignments and clone size from that table. Seen here are around 75,000 clones, approximately 80% observed once, and the top ten hold around 13%. This clonotype was obtained from a man between 45 and 60 years old with COVID-19, enrolled during active disease. Sequenced input: peripheral blood.

The CDR3 DNA follows: TGTGCCTGGAGGAATACCGGGACAGCTAATCAGCCCCAGCATTTT. Protein product: CAWRNTGTANQPQHF. The rearrangement joins TRBV30 to TRBJ1-5; 7 bases are shared with TRBD1. The CDR3 loop spans 15 amino acids. The germline V gene has CDR1 GTSNPN and CDR2 SVGIG (reference sequence). V shed 3 bases, J shed 4 bases, and the junction held 9 bases outside the gene matches. The full variable domain, in which reference TRBV30 and TRBJ1-5 provide the parts outside the CDR3, is SQTIHQWPATLVQPVGSPLSLECTVEGTSNPNLYWYRQAAGRGLQLLFYSVGIGQISSEVPQNLSASRPQDRQFILSSKKLLLSDSGFYLCAWRNTGTANQPQHFGDGTRLSIL.